This T cell receptor beta chain was documented in a study of cytomegalovirus exposure and HLA in healthy donors. Study background: Tens of millions of unique TCRs, all from HLA-typed donors, were included in an early release of the data.

The study ran its PCR with 60 Vbeta and 13 Jbeta primers. Using immunoSEQ multiplex PCR, the repertoire was profiled, and TCRdb retains in-frame clones only, with some absent. Altogether fewer than 200,000 clones are present, around 80% being singletons, with the ten largest covering around 5.7%. This CDR3 has 16 amino acids. V lost 4 bases to trimming and J lost 3 bases, with 19 bases between them. Per the germline V gene, CDR1 is SGDLS and CDR2 is YYNGEE. Points on this clone: The antigen remains undetermined.

Findings and caveats of the study: A later analysis showed that HLA-associated TCR beta chains had undergone more clonal expansion than equally common others. Indistinguishability led to the exclusion of some V segments, TRBV6-2 and TRBV6-3 included. Analysis was carried out at a later point, and it linked a missense DCLRE1C variant to TCR beta V- and J-gene trimming.

Sequenced material: PBMCs. The TCR sequence derives from a man in his forties or fifties in good health and CMV-seronegative. The chain combines TRBV9 with TRBJ2-5, with D possibly TRBD2 on 5 matching bases. The CDR3 loop reads CASSSEIGREKETQYF. The CDR3 bases are TGTGCCAGCAGCTCCGAAATTGGCCGGGAAAAAGAGACCCAGTACTTC.